The T cell receptor (beta chain) under discussion was sequenced for a study of T cell responses to AZD1222 COVID-19 vaccine. General study results and limits: Nearly half of spike-specific TCRs reportedly target unmutated variant regions.

Second doses at about 4 or about 12 weeks were pooled. This CDR3 region has 14 residues. With V trimmed by 9 bases and J by 3 bases, 11 bases remained unmatched. Germline values: CDR1 SGHDT, CDR2 YYEEEE. This clone occurred a few times. Its specificity is not known. Sequenced by immunoSEQ multiplex PCR; TCRdb stores in-frame clones only, minus some. Here the sample spans under 150,000 clones, roughly 90% being singletons. This specimen was peripheral blood, taken 28 days after the second AZD1222 dose. The gene calls are TRBV5-6 and TRBJ1-2; 7 bases line up with TRBD1. This clonotype originated in an adult who received the AZD1222 COVID-19 vaccine. CDR3 sequence: CATIRQGEDYGYTF. The CDR3 coding sequence is TGTGCCACAATCCGACAGGGCGAGGACTATGGCTACACCTTC. The full variable domain, rest sourced from reference TRBV5-6 and TRBJ1-2, is DAGVTQSPTHLIKTRGQQVTLRCSPKSGHDTVSWYQQALGQGPQFIFQYYEEEERQRGNFPDRFSGHQFPNYSSELNVNALLLGDSALYLCATIRQGEDYGYTFGSGTRLTVV.